This entry lists 5 T cell receptor beta chains sequenced from one sample in a study of control samples from healthy donors and cancer patients. Libraries were prepared by immunoSEQ multiplex PCR; TCRdb keeps only in-frame clonotypes and omits some of them. The top ten hold roughly 1.5% of the sample, which has fewer than 200,000 clones, 90% to 95% seen once. The sample taken for sequencing was blood. Receptors were obtained from a young man in good health.

The rearrangement joins TRBV4-1 to TRBJ1-4; D remains unclear. The CDR3 has 17 amino acids. CDR1 MGHRA and CDR2 YSYEKL come from the germline V gene. The V and J ends lost 1 base and 0 bases respectively, with 12 bases between them. The CDR3 nucleotides are TGCGCCAGCAGCCAAGTGACATCTCTATCAACTAATGAAAAACTGTTTTTT. This translates into CASSQVTSLSTNEKLFF.

The V and J genes are TRBV7-3 and TRBJ2-1, with TRBD2 matching 10 bases. The V and J ends lost 4 bases and 4 bases, in that order; junction bases with no gene match: 4. The CDR3 extends over 15 amino acids. In germline, CDR1 is SGHTA, CDR2 FQGTGA. The chain's CDR3 is CASSSERGGYNEQFF. CDR3 in DNA: TGTGCCAGCAGCTCCGAGCGGGGGGGTTACAATGAGCAGTTCTTC.

CDR3 DNA: TGTGCCAGCAGTCTACTAGCGGGGGGGCCCCCCTACAATGAGCAGTTCTTC. Encoded protein: CASSLLAGGPPYNEQFF. This rearrangement joins TRBV28 to TRBJ2-1; 13 bases are shared with TRBD2. With 5 bases clipped from V and 2 bases from J, the junction kept 6 bases outside the gene matches. Looked up from germline, CDR1 is MDHEN and CDR2 is SYDVKM. The CDR3 has 17 residues.

This chain links TRBV9 with TRBJ2-2; TRBD2 aligns across 9 bases. Germline lookup yields CDR1 SGDLS and CDR2 YYNGEE. This CDR3 region has 13 residues. The trim removed 3 bases at V and 6 bases at J, leaving 0 bases unmatched. CDR3 residues: CASSGGGAGELFF. CDR3 sequence (DNA): TGTGCCAGCAGCGGCGGGGGGGCCGGGGAGCTGTTTTTT.

The chain joins TRBV6-5 to TRBJ2-3; D possibly matches TRBD1 or TRBD2 (5 bases each). V lost 4 bases, J lost 2 bases, and 16 bases lay in between. The CDR3 totals 16 residues. Germline CDR1 MNHEY, CDR2 SVGAGI. The CDR3 loop reads CASSSLGEKNTDTQYF. CDR3 coding DNA: TGTGCCAGCAGTTCCCTGGGGGAAAAGAACACAGATACGCAGTATTTT.